One and the same sample provided the 27 T cell receptor beta chains below, sequenced in a study of cytomegalovirus exposure and HLA in healthy donors. Primers for the PCR totalled 60 Vbeta and 13 Jbeta. Data came from immunoSEQ multiplex PCR; TCRdb stores just in-frame clones and leaves some out. The sample carries some 100,000 clones, around 72% recorded once. Sample: PBMCs. These receptors were taken from a male donor in good health and CMV-seropositive.

This clone has only one observation. The sample contains more than one DNA sequence encoding this CDR3. This chain joins TRBV19 and TRBJ1-2; D uncertain. From germline, CDR1 is LNHDA and CDR2 SQIVND (reference sequence). The CDR3 runs 13 residues. The ends were cut back, 3 bases at V and 2 bases at J, with 7 bases in the middle. The CDR3 loop reads CASSIGGNYGYTF. As DNA, the CDR3 is TGTGCCAGTAGTATCGGCGGGAACTATGGCTACACCTTC.

This clone was observed a single time. This rearrangement joins TRBV4-1 to TRBJ2-7, with TRBD2 as a possible D gene (6 bases). Trimming removed 1 base at V and 1 base at J, with 17 bases between. This CDR3 spans 17 amino acids. The germline V gene encodes CDR1 MGHRA and CDR2 YSYEKL. CDR3 coding DNA: TGCGCCAGCAGCCAAGTCTCCGGACCGGGGGTTTCCTACGAGCAGTACTTC. Encoded protein: CASSQVSGPGVSYEQYF.

The CDR3 protein is CASSYSGTGLDEQYF. The CDR3 nucleotides are TGTGCCAGCAGCTACTCCGGGACAGGGCTTGACGAGCAGTACTTC. The chain recombines TRBV5-4 with TRBJ2-7; 9 nucleotides line up with TRBD1. The trim removed 3 bases at V and 5 bases at J, leaving 9 bases unmatched. The CDR3 covers 15 residues. CDR1 is SGHNT and CDR2 is YYREEE in the germline V gene (reference sequence).

This clone was found a few times. The chain joins TRBV11-3 to TRBJ1-1; D gene ambiguous. Trimming took off 5 bases at V and 4 bases at J, with 14 bases between the two ends. The CDR3 is 14 residues long. Germline lookup yields CDR1 SGHNT and CDR2 YENEEA. The CDR3 reads CASSGRRFGTEAFF. CDR3 sequence (DNA): TGTGCCAGCAGCGGGCGTAGGTTCGGCACTGAAGCTTTCTTT.

The chain has TRBV12-5 and TRBJ2-2, with D perhaps TRBD1 (5 bases). V was trimmed by 4 bases and J by 3 bases, leaving 18 bases between them. The CDR3 has 17 residues. Looked up from germline, CDR1 is LGHNT and CDR2 is FRNRAP. The CDR3 region has the DNA TGTGCTAGTGGTTCCCCCCGTGGTGGGGCGGACACCGGGGAGCTGTTTTTT. It translates to CASGSPRGGADTGELFF. Together with reference TRBV12-5 and TRBJ2-2, the CDR3 gives the full variable domain: DARVTQTPRHKVTEMGQEVTMRCQPILGHNTVFWYRQTMMQGLELLAYFRNRAPLDDSGMPKDRFSAEMPDATLATLKIQPSEPRDSAVYFCASGSPRGGADTGELFFGEGSRLTVL.

The rearrangement uses TRBV6-5 and TRBJ2-3; 8 bases fit TRBD2. V trimming: 4 bases; J trimming: 3 bases; junction bases outside the gene matches: 9. Per the germline V gene, CDR1 is MNHEY and CDR2 is SVGAGI. This CDR3 has 16 residues. CDR3 DNA: TGTGCCAGCAGTTCCTCGGGAGCGGGGGTTACAGATACGCAGTATTTT. Translating it yields CASSSSGAGVTDTQYF.

The sample holds one count of this clone. The chain couples TRBV18 to TRBJ2-7; 9 nucleotides agree with TRBD1. V trimming: 3 bases; J trimming: 2 bases; junction bases outside the gene matches: 5. CDR3 length: 15 amino acids. Germline V CDR1 and CDR2: KGHSH, LQKENI. The CDR3, as DNA: TGTGCCAGCTCACCTGGGACAGGGAGCGCCTACGAGCAGTACTTC. It specifies CASSPGTGSAYEQYF.

The gene calls are TRBV5-6 and TRBJ2-3; D ambiguous. Trimming cost V 3 bases and J 8 bases, with 13 bases left between them. This CDR3 has 13 residues. The germline gives CDR1 SGHDT, CDR2 YYEEEE. The CDR3 reads CASSSRGTGTQYF. Written as DNA, the CDR3 is TGTGCCAGCAGCTCCCGCGGCACGGGTACGCAGTATTTT.

This clone was picked up one time. V gene TRBV6-5 combines with J gene TRBJ1-2, with D perhaps TRBD1 (5 bases). Looked up from germline, CDR1 is MNHEY and CDR2 is SVGAGI. This CDR3 region has 15 residues. Trimming left V 6 bases short and J 4 bases short, with 18 bases between. The chain's CDR3 is CASSRFPGGGYGYTF. Written as DNA, the CDR3 is TGTGCCAGCAGCCGCTTTCCGGGGGGAGGCTATGGCTACACCTTC.

The rearrangement joins TRBV28 to TRBJ2-1; TRBD2 matches 9 bases. This CDR3 has 15 residues. CDR1 and CDR2 (germline): MDHEN, SYDVKM. The junction had 7 bases not matched to a gene; V was cut back by 6 bases and J by 4 bases. This CDR3 is CASSSTAGGYNEQFF. In nucleotides, the CDR3 is TGTGCCAGCAGCTCCACAGCGGGGGGATACAATGAGCAGTTCTTC. Based on the CDR3 plus reference TRBV28 and TRBJ2-1, the full variable domain is DVKVTQSSRYLVKRTGEKVFLECVQDMDHENMFWYRQDPGLGLRLIYFSYDVKMKEKGDIPEGYSVSREKKERFSLILESASTNQTSMYLCASSSTAGGYNEQFFGPGTRLTVL.

The chain recombines TRBV7-3 with TRBJ2-3; TRBD2 might be the D (5 bases). Trimming left V 1 base short and J 3 bases short, with 17 bases between. This CDR3 is built from 17 residues. Germline values: CDR1 SGHTA, CDR2 FQGTGA. CDR3 in amino acids: CASSLKVAGDGTDTQYF. Here the CDR3 DNA reads TGTGCCAGCAGCTTAAAAGTAGCCGGGGATGGGACAGATACGCAGTATTTT.

This chain joins TRBV2 and TRBJ2-2; TRBD1 aligns across 10 bases. Looked up from germline, CDR1 is SNHLY and CDR2 is FYNNEI. The length of the CDR3 is 17 residues. Trimming at V came to 6 bases and at J to 6 bases, leaving 13 bases not matched to a gene. The CDR3 DNA reads TGTGCCAGCAGGGAGGTTGGGTGGGACAGGGGCGCCGGGGAGCTGTTTTTT. It codes for CASREVGWDRGAGELFF.

The rearrangement uses TRBV4-2 and TRBJ1-2; TRBD1 might be the D (5 bases). Trimming cost V 0 bases and J 3 bases, with 11 bases left between them. From germline, CDR1 is LGHNA and CDR2 YNFKEQ. The length of the CDR3 is 15 residues. The CDR3 DNA reads TGTGCCAGCAGCCAAGAAATAGCAGGGTACTATGGCTACACCTTC. Translation: CASSQEIAGYYGYTF.

Only a few counts were recorded for this clone. The chain carries TRBV14 and TRBJ2-7; maybe TRBD2 (7 bases). The V end was cut by 4 bases, the J end by 2 bases, with 12 bases between. The CDR3 is made up of 14 amino acids. Germline V gene sequence: CDR1 SGHDN, CDR2 FVKESK. The CDR3: CASSRRGGPYEQYF. CDR3 nucleotide sequence: TGTGCCAGCAGCCGCCGCGGGGGCCCCTACGAGCAGTACTTC.

This sequence joins TRBV30 and TRBJ2-1; D is possibly TRBD1 (5 bases). The CDR3 is 16 amino acids. The V end was cut by 2 bases, the J end by 0 bases, with 14 bases between. Germline V CDR1 and CDR2: GTSNPN, SVGIG (reference sequence). The CDR3 is CAWSRTGFSSYNEQFF. The DNA of the CDR3 is TGTGCCTGGAGTCGTACAGGTTTCAGCTCCTACAATGAGCAGTTCTTC.

V and J are TRBV30 and TRBJ1-4; 8 nucleotides align to TRBD1. Germline CDR1 reads GTSNPN; CDR2 reads SVGIG (reference sequence). V shed 1 base and J 3 bases; nucleotides not matched to a gene: 4. This CDR3 has 15 amino acids. Here the CDR3 reads CAWSDRGASNEKLFF. The DNA for the CDR3 is TGTGCCTGGAGTGACAGGGGGGCCTCTAATGAAAAACTGTTTTTT.

This rearrangement joins TRBV29-1 to TRBJ2-7, with TRBD1 matching over 12 bases. The germline CDR1 and CDR2 sequences are SQVTM and ANQGSEA. V was clipped by 6 bases and J by 6 bases; unmatched bases: 9. The CDR3 spans 14 residues. The DNA of the CDR3 is TGCAGCGTCACCCCGGGACAGGGGGCTGGCGAGCAGTACTTC. It specifies CSVTPGQGAGEQYF.

The genes are TRBV5-4 and TRBJ1-4; the D gene is possibly TRBD1 (6 bases). This CDR3 has 16 residues. The V gene's germline CDR1 is SGHNT and CDR2 YYREEE (reference sequence). V shed 2 bases and J shed 4 bases, with 15 bases lying between them. The CDR3 region has the DNA TGTGCCAGCAGCTTTCAGGGGCCGGGCCTTAATGAAAAACTGTTTTTT. Its translation is CASSFQGPGLNEKLFF.

The CDR3 coding sequence is TGTGCCTGCCGGGACAAGCGAAATTCACCCCTCCACTTT. Residues: CACRDKRNSPLHF. The chain couples TRBV30 to TRBJ1-6; TRBD1 might be the D (6 bases). Germline V lookup: CDR1 GTSNPN, CDR2 SVGIG (reference sequence). The V end was cut by 6 bases, the J end by 7 bases, with 13 bases between. The CDR3 is made up of 13 amino acids.

V is TRBV7-6 and J is TRBJ2-3, with D possibly TRBD2 on 5 matching bases. Germline V CDR1 and CDR2: SGHVS, FNYEAQ. V was cut by 5 bases and J by 4 bases, with 13 bases left in between. The CDR3 extends over 14 amino acids. The CDR3 nucleotides read TGTGCCAGCAGCCCACTAGTCCCCCCAGATACGCAGTATTTT. Its translation: CASSPLVPPDTQYF.

This chain connects TRBV10-1 to TRBJ1-1, with D unresolved. Germline V CDR1 and CDR2: WNHNN, SYGVQD (reference sequence). The CDR3 is 15 residues long. V lost 0 bases to trimming and J lost 0 bases, with 8 bases between them. The DNA of the CDR3 is TGCGCCAGCAGTGAGTCGACGGGTATGAACACTGAAGCTTTCTTT. It codes for CASSESTGMNTEAFF.

This chain connects TRBV11-2 to TRBJ2-7; 8 positions match TRBD2. This CDR3 has 16 residues. CDR1 is SGHAT and CDR2 is FQNNGV in the germline V gene. Germline trimming cut 4 bases from V and 3 bases from J; bases unmatched to any gene: 11. The CDR3 sequence: CASSSLTAGLVYEQYF. Here the CDR3 DNA reads TGTGCCAGCAGCTCCCTGACCGCGGGACTAGTCTACGAGCAGTACTTC.

This clone was seen only once. CDR3 nucleotides: TGTGCCAGCAGCACCCGCCGGACAGGGGCGAACACCGGGGAGCTGTTTTTT. Its translation is CASSTRRTGANTGELFF. The V gene is TRBV9, the J gene TRBJ2-2; 9 nucleotides match TRBD1. Germline CDR1 and CDR2: SGDLS and YYNGEE. The CDR3 consists of 17 residues. V lost 4 bases and J lost 0; bases outside the gene matches: 7.

The CDR3 loop reads CASSPPWRRTSHTEAFF. The CDR3 bases are TGTGCCAGCTCACCACCCTGGAGACGGACTTCCCACACTGAAGCTTTCTTT. This chain uses TRBV18 with TRBJ1-1; no definite D call. The germline gives CDR1 KGHSH, CDR2 LQKENI. V lost 0 bases, J lost 3 bases, and 17 bases lay in between. The CDR3 spans 17 residues.

V gene TRBV7-3 combines with J gene TRBJ1-3; the match to TRBD1 covers 9 bases. Trimming cost V 4 bases and J 2 bases; bases outside gene matches: 3. Per the germline V gene, CDR1 is SGHTA and CDR2 is FQGTGA. The CDR3 has 15 amino acids. The CDR3 region is CASSSQGAAGNTIYF. CDR3 DNA sequence: TGTGCCAGCAGCTCACAGGGGGCGGCTGGAAACACCATATATTTT.

The chain recombines TRBV7-9 with TRBJ1-5; 8 positions agree with TRBD1. Per the germline V gene, CDR1 is SEHNR and CDR2 is FQNEAQ (reference sequence). The CDR3 is made up of 16 amino acids. The junction had 10 bases not matched to a gene; V was cut back by 5 bases and J by 4 bases. The CDR3 coding sequence is TGTGCCAGCAGCACCTTCGACAGGGGACCTAATCAGCCCCAGCATTTT. Translated: CASSTFDRGPNQPQHF.

This chain connects TRBV7-8 to TRBJ1-5; maybe TRBD1 (6 bases). CDR3 size: 14 residues. Germline assignment: CDR1 SGHVS and CDR2 FQNEAQ. The V end lost 4 bases, the J end lost 3 bases, and 10 bases lay between the germline ends. CDR3 in DNA: TGTGCCAGCAGCTCAGGACAGTTCAATCAGCCCCAGCATTTT. It yields the protein CASSSGQFNQPQHF.